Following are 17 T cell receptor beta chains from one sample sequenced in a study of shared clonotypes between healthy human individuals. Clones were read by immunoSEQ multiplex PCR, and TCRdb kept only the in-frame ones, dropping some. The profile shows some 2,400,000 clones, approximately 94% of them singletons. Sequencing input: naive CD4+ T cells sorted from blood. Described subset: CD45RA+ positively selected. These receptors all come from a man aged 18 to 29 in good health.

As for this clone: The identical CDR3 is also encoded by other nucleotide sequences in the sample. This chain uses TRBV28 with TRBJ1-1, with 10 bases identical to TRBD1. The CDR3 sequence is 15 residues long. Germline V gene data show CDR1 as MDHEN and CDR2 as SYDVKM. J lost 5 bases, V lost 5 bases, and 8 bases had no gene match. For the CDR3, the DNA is TGTGCCAGCAGTCTCCGACAGGGGGCAAGTACTGAAGCTTTCTTT. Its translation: CASSLRQGASTEAFF.

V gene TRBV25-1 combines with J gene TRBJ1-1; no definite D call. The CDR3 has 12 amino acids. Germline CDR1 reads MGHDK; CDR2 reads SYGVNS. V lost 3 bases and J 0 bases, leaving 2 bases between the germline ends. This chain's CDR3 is CASSEMNTEAFF. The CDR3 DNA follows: TGTGCCAGCAGTGAGATGAACACTGAAGCTTTCTTT.

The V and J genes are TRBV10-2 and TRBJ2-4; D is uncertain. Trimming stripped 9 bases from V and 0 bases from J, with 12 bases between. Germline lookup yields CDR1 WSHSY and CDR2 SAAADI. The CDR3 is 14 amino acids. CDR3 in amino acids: CASGEEIAKNIQYF. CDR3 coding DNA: TGCGCCAGTGGTGAAGAGATAGCCAAAAACATTCAGTACTTC.

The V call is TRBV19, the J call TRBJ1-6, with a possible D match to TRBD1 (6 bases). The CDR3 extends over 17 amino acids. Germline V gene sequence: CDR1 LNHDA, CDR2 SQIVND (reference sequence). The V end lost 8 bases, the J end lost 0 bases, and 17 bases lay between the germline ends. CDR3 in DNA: TGTGCCAGTGGCCCGCTGGGACAAAGCTCCTATAATTCACCCCTCCACTTT. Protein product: CASGPLGQSSYNSPLHF.

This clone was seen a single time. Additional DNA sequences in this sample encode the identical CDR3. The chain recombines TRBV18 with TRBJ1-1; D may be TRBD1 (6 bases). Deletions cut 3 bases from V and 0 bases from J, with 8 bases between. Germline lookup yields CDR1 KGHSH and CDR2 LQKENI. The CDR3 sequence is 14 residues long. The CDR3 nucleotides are TGTGCCAGCTCACCGGACAGCCTGAACACTGAAGCTTTCTTT. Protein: CASSPDSLNTEAFF.

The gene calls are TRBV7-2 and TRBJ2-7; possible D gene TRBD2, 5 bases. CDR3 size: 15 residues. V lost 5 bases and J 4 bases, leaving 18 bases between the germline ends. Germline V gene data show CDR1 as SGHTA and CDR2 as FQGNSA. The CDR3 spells CASSEEDSPVYEQYF. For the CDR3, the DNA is TGTGCCAGCAGCGAGGAGGACTCTCCTGTTTACGAGCAGTACTTC.

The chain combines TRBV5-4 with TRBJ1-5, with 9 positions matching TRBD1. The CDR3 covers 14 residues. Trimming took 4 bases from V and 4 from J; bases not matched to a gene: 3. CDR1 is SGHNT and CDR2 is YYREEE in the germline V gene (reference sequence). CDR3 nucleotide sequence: TGTGCCAGCAGCGTTGACAGGGGGAATCAGCCCCAGCATTTT. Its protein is CASSVDRGNQPQHF.

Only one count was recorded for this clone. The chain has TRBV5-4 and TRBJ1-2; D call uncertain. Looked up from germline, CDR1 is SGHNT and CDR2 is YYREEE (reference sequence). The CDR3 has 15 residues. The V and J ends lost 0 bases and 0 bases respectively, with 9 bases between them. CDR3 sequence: CASSLVGRSNYGYTF. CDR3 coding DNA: TGTGCCAGCAGCTTGGTTGGCAGGTCTAACTATGGCTACACCTTC.

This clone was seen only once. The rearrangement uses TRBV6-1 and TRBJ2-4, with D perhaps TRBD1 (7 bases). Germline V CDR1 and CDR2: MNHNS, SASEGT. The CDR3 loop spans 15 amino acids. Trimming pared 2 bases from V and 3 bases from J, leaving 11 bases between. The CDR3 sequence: CASSEPGDSKNIQYF. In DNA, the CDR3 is TGTGCCAGCAGTGAACCGGGGGACAGCAAAAACATTCAGTACTTC.

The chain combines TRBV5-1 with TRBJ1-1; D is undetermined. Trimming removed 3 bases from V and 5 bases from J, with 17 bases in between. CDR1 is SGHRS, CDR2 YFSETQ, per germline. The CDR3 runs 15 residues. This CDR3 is CASSSWAQAGTEAFF. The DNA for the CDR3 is TGCGCCAGCAGCTCATGGGCCCAGGCTGGAACTGAAGCTTTCTTT.

CDR3 region: CASSEFGLLAGGPNEQFF. In nucleotides, the CDR3 is TGTGCCAGCAGCGAATTCGGATTGCTAGCGGGAGGGCCGAATGAGCAGTTCTTC. The V call is TRBV6-4, the J call TRBJ2-1, with TRBD2 matching 12 bases. The CDR3 has 18 residues. With 6 bases clipped from V and 7 bases from J, the junction kept 16 bases outside the gene matches. The germline V gene encodes CDR1 MRHNA and CDR2 SNTAGT.

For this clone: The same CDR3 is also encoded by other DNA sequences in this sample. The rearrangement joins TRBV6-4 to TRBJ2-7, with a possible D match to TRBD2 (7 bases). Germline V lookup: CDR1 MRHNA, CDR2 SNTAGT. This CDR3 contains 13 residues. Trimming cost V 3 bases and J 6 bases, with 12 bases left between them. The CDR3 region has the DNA TGTGCCAGCAGTGATCGCGGGGGCAGCGAGCAGTACTTC. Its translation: CASSDRGGSEQYF.

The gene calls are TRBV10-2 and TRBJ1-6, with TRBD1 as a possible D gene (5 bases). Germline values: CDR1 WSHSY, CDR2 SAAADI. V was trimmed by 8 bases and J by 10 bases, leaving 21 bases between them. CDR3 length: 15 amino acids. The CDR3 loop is CASLPSELGTSPLHF. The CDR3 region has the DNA TGCGCCAGCTTACCTTCAGAATTGGGGACCTCACCCCTCCACTTT.

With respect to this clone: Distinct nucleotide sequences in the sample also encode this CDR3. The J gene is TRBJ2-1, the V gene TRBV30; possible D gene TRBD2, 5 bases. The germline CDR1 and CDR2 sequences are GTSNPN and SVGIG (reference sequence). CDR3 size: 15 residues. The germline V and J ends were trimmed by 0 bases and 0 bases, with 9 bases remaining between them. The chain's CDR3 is CAWSVPGSSYNEQFF. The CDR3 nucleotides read TGTGCCTGGAGTGTCCCTGGGAGCTCCTACAATGAGCAGTTCTTC. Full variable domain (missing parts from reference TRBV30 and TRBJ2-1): SQTIHQWPATLVQPVGSPLSLECTVEGTSNPNLYWYRQAAGRGLQLLFYSVGIGQISSEVPQNLSASRPQDRQFILSSKKLLLSDSGFYLCAWSVPGSSYNEQFFGPGTRLTVL.

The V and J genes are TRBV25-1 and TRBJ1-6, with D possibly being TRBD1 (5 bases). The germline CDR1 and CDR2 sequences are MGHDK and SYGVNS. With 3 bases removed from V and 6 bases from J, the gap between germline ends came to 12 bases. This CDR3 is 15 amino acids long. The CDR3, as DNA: TGTGCCAGCAGTGATAAAGGGGTTCCTAATTCACCCCTCCACTTT. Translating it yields CASSDKGVPNSPLHF. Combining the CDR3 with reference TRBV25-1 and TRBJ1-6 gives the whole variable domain EADIYQTPRYLVIGTGKKITLECSQTMGHDKMYWYQQDPGMELHLIHYSYGVNSTEKGDLSSESTVSRIRTEHFPLTLESARPSHTSQYLCASSDKGVPNSPLHFGNGTRLTVT.

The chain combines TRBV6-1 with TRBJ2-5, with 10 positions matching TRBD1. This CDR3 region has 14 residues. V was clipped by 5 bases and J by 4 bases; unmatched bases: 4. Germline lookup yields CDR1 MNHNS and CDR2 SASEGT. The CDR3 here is CASSSRDRGETQYF. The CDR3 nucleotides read TGTGCCAGCAGTAGCCGGGACAGGGGAGAGACCCAGTACTTC.

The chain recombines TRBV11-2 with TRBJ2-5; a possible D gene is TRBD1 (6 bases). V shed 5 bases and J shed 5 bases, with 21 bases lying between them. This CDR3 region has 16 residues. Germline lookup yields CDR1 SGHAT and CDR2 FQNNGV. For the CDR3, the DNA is TGTGCCAGCAGCCCCATCGTTAGGGGGAGCGTGGAGACCCAGTACTTC. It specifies CASSPIVRGSVETQYF.